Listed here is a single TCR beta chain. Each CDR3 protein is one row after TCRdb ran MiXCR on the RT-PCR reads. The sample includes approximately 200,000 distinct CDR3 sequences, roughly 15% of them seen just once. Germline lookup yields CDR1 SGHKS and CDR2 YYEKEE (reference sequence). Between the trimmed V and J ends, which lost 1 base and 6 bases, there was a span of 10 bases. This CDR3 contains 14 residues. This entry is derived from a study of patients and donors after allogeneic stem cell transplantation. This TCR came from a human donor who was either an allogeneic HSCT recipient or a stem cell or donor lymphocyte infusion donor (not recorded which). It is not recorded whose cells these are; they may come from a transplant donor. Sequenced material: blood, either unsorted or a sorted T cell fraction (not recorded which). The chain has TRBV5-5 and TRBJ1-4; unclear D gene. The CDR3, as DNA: TGTGCCAGCAGCTTGTTCCGGTGGGATGAAAAACTGTTTTTT. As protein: CASSLFRWDEKLFF. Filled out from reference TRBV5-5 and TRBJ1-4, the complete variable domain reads DAGVTQSPTHLIKTRGQQVTLRCSPISGHKSVSWYQQVLGQGPQFIFQYYEKEERGRGNFPDRFSARQFPNYSSELNVNALLLGDSALYLCASSLFRWDEKLFFGSGTQLSVL.